What follows describes a single T cell receptor beta chain. The antigen remains undetermined. Each of the donors was a healthy bone marrow donor. Although they were nominally healthy when sampled, donors likely had unrecorded immune exposures. PCR primers comprised 60 Vbeta and 13 Jbeta primers. Clones were read by immunoSEQ multiplex PCR, and TCRdb kept only the in-frame ones, dropping some. The table lists 130,000 or so clones, approximately 81% of them singletons. The sample is drawn from a study of cytomegalovirus exposure and HLA in healthy donors. Study-level points and caveats: The study found most TCR sequences rare, yet found some public TCRs in many donors.

Specimen: PBMCs. This TCR derives from a male donor in good health and CMV-seronegative.

The CDR3 region is CASSLGPGTGDHEQYF. Written as DNA, the CDR3 is TGTGCCAGCAGTTTAGGTCCCGGGACAGGGGACCACGAGCAGTACTTC. V is TRBV27 and J is TRBJ2-7; the match to TRBD1 covers 10 bases. Germline lookup yields CDR1 MNHEY and CDR2 SMNVEV (reference sequence). V shed 2 bases, J shed 5 bases, and the junction held 9 bases outside the gene matches. This CDR3 contains 16 residues.